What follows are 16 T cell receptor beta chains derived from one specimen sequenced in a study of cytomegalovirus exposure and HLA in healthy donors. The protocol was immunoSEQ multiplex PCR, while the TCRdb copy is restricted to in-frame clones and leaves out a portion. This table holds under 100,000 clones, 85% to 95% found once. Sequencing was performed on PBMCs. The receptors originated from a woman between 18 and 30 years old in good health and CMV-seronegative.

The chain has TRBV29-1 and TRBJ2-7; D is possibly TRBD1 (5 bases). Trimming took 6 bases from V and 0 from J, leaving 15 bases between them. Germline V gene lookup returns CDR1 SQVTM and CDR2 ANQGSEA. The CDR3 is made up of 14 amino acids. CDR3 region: CSVRPDRSSYEQYF. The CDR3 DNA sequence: TGCAGCGTCCGCCCTGACAGATCCTCCTACGAGCAGTACTTC.

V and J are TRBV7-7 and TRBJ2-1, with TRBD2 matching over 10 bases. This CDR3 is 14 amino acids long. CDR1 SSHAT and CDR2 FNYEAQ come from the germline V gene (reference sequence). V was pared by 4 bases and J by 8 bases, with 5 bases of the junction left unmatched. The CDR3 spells CASSSGLAVDEQFF. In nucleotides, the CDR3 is TGTGCCAGCAGCTCTGGACTAGCGGTCGATGAGCAGTTCTTC.

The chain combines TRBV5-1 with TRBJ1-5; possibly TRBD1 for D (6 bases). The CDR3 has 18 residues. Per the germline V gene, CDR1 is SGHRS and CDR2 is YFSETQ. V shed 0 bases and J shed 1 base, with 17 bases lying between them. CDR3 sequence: CASSLERRGGGSNQPQHF. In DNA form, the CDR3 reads TGCGCCAGCAGCTTGGAGAGGAGGGGAGGGGGGAGCAATCAGCCCCAGCATTTT. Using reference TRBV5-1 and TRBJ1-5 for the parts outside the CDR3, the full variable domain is KAGVTQTPRYLIKTRGQQVTLSCSPISGHRSVSWYQQTPGQGLQFLFEYFSETQRNKGNFPGRFSGRQFSNSRSEMNVSTLELGDSALYLCASSLERRGGGSNQPQHFGDGTRLSIL.

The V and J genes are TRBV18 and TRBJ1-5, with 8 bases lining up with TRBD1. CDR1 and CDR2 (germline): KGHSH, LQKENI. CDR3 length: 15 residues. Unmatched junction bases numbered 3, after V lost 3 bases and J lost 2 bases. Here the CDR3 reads CASSPLGQGNQPQHF. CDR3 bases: TGTGCCAGCTCACCCCTGGGACAGGGCAATCAGCCCCAGCATTTT.

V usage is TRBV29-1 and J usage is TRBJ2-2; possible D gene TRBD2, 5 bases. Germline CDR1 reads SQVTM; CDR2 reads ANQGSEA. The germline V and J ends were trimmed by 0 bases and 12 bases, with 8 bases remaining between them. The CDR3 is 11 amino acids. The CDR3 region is CSVEEGAKLFF. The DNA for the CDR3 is TGCAGCGTTGAAGAGGGAGCTAAGCTGTTTTTT.

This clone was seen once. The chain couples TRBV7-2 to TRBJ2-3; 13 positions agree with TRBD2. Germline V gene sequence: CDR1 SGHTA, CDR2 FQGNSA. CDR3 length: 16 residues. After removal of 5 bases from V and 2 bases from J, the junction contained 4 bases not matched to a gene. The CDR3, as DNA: TGTGCCAGCAGCCTGGGACTAGCGGGAAACACAGATACGCAGTATTTT. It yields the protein CASSLGLAGNTDTQYF.

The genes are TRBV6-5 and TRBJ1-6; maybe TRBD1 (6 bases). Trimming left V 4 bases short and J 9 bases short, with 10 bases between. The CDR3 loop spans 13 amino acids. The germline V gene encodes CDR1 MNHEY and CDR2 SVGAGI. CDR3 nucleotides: TGTGCCAGCAGTTTAGACAGGTTTTCACCCCTCCACTTT. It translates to CASSLDRFSPLHF.

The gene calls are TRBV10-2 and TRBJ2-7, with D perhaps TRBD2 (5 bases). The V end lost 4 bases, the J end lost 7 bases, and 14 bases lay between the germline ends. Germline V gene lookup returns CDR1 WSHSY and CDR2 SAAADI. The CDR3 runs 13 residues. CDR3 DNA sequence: TGCGCCAGCAGTGGGGCCAAGACTAAAGAGCAGTACTTC. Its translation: CASSGAKTKEQYF.

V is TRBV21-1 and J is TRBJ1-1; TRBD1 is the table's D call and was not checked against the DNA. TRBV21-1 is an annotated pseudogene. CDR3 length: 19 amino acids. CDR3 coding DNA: TGTGCCAGCAGCGAGTACCTCGGGACAGGGTATGCCCCGAACACTGAAGCTTTCTTT. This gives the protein CASSEYLGTGYAPNTEAFF.

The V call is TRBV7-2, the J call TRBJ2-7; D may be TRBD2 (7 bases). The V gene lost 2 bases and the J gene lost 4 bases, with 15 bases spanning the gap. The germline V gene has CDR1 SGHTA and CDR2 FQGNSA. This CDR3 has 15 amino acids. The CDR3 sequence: CASSLRGGARYEQYF. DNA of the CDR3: TGTGCCAGCAGCTTACGAGGGGGGGCAAGGTACGAGCAGTACTTC. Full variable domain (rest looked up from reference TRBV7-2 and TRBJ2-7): GAGVSQSPSNKVTEKGKDVELRCDPISGHTALYWYRQSLGQGLEFLIYFQGNSAPDKSGLPSDRFSAERTGGSVSTLTIQRTQQEDSAVYLCASSLRGGARYEQYFGPGTRLTVT.

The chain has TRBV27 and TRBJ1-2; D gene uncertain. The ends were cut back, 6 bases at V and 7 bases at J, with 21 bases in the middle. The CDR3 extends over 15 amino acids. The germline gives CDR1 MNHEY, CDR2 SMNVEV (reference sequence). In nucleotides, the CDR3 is TGTGCCAGCAGCACCTCCCCGGGATCCTTCTCTGGCTACACCTTC. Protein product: CASSTSPGSFSGYTF.

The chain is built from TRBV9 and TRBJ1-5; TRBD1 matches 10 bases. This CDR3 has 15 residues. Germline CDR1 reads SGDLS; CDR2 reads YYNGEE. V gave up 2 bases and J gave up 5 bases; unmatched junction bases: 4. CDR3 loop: CASSVGTGAHQPQHF. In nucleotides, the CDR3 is TGTGCCAGCAGCGTGGGGACAGGGGCTCATCAGCCCCAGCATTTT. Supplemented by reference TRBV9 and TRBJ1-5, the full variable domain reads DSGVTQTPKHLITATGQRVTLRCSPRSGDLSVYWYQQSLDQGLQFLIQYYNGEERAKGNILERFSAQQFPDLHSELNLSSLELGDSALYFCASSVGTGAHQPQHFGDGTRLSIL.

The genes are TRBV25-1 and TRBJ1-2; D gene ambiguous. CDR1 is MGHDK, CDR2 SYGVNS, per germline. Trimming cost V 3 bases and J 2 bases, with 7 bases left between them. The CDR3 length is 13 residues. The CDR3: CASSDSRNYGYTF. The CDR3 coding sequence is TGTGCCAGCAGTGACTCCAGGAACTATGGCTACACCTTC.

The CDR3 loop reads CASRHKGRGIGYTF. The CDR3 bases are TGTGCCAGCCGCCACAAAGGGAGAGGGATCGGCTACACCTTC. The chain is built from TRBV28 and TRBJ1-2; D not resolved. Germline loops: CDR1 MDHEN, CDR2 SYDVKM. Trimming pared 8 bases from V and 8 bases from J, leaving 21 bases between. The CDR3 sequence is 14 residues long.

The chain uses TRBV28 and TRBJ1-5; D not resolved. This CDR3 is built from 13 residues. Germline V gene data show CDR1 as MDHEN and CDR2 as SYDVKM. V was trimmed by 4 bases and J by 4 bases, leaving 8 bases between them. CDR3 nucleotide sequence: TGTGCCAGCAGTTCCCCAGTTAATCAGCCCCAGCATTTT. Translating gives CASSSPVNQPQHF.

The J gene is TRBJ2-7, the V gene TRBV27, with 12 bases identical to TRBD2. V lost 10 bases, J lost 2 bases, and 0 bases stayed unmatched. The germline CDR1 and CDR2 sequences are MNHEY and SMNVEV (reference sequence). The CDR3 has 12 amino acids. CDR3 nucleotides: TGTGCCACTAGCGGGAGGGCCTACGAGCAGTACTTC. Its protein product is CATSGRAYEQYF.